This is a list of T cell receptor beta chains from one sample in a study of cytomegalovirus exposure and HLA in healthy donors. Using immunoSEQ multiplex PCR, the repertoire was profiled, and TCRdb retains in-frame clones only, with some absent. The sample lists roughly 160,000 clones; approximately 85% were seen once. Sequencing was done on a sample of PBMCs. These receptors originate from a man aged 18 to 30 in good health and CMV-seropositive. Both conserved end residues are part of each CDR3. Each record gives: clone size, CDR3 length, V gene, J gene, D gene, CDR3 DNA, CDR3 protein. The D gene is left open where the match is weak. Some rows mark clone size as missing; the rest say once, few, many or name a class of expanded clone.

clone_size: .
cdr3_length: 14
v_call: TRBV7-9
j_call: TRBJ1-1
d_call: .
cdr3_nt: TGTGCCAGCAGCTTAATTCAGGGGTCCACTGAAGCTTTCTTT
cdr3_aa: CASSLIQGSTEAFF

clone_size: .
cdr3_length: 15
v_call: TRBV6-1
j_call: TRBJ2-7
d_call: TRBD2
cdr3_nt: TGTGCCAGCAGTGGGCTAGCGGGGGCGAGTTACGAGCAGTACTTC
cdr3_aa: CASSGLAGASYEQYF

clone_size: .
cdr3_length: 15
v_call: TRBV6-1
j_call: TRBJ2-4
d_call: TRBD1
cdr3_nt: TGTGCCAGCAGTGGTCGGGGACAGGGGAAAAACATTCAGTACTTC
cdr3_aa: CASSGRGQGKNIQYF

clone_size: .
cdr3_length: 12
v_call: TRBV5-1
j_call: TRBJ1-1
d_call: TRBD1
cdr3_nt: TGCGCCAGCAGCTGGGGACAGAGTGAAGCTTTCTTT
cdr3_aa: CASSWGQSEAFF

clone_size: .
cdr3_length: 15
v_call: TRBV7-9
j_call: TRBJ2-1
d_call: .
cdr3_nt: TGTGCCAGCAGCCCCTGGGCCGTTCACTTGGGTGAGCAGTTCTTC
cdr3_aa: CASSPWAVHLGEQFF

clone_size: few
cdr3_length: 16
v_call: TRBV7-2
j_call: TRBJ1-5
d_call: .
cdr3_nt: TGTGCCAGCAGCCCTAGACCTAACAGGGCGAGTCAGCCCCAGCATTTT
cdr3_aa: CASSPRPNRASQPQHF

clone_size: once
cdr3_length: 13
v_call: TRBV10-2
j_call: TRBJ2-7
d_call: .
cdr3_nt: TGCGCCAGCAGGGTGGCGGGGACCTACGAGCAGTACTTC
cdr3_aa: CASRVAGTYEQYF

clone_size: .
cdr3_length: 17
v_call: TRBV7-9
j_call: TRBJ1-2
d_call: .
cdr3_nt: TGTTCCAGCAGCTTAGTGGGGGGGGGCCAAACTAACTATGGCTACACCTTC
cdr3_aa: CSSSLVGGGQTNYGYTF

clone_size: .
cdr3_length: 13
v_call: TRBV18
j_call: TRBJ2-1
d_call: .
cdr3_nt: TGTGCCAGCTCACCACCGACTCGAAGAGAGCAGTTCTTC
cdr3_aa: CASSPPTRREQFF

clone_size: .
cdr3_length: 15
v_call: TRBV5-6
j_call: TRBJ2-2
d_call: .
cdr3_nt: TGTGCCAGCAGCTTGGCTGGGGGCAGCACCGGGGAGCTGTTTTTT
cdr3_aa: CASSLAGGSTGELFF

clone_size: few
cdr3_length: 14
v_call: TRBV5-4
j_call: TRBJ2-7
d_call: .
cdr3_nt: TGTGCCAGCAGCCCGAGGGCTGGACTGGGGGAGCAGTACTTC
cdr3_aa: CASSPRAGLGEQYF

clone_size: .
cdr3_length: 14
v_call: TRBV7-3
j_call: TRBJ1-1
d_call: TRBD1
cdr3_nt: TGTGCCAGCAGCGAACAGGGGGGAGACACTGAAGCTTTCTTT
cdr3_aa: CASSEQGGDTEAFF

clone_size: .
cdr3_length: 15
v_call: TRBV27
j_call: TRBJ2-1
d_call: TRBD2
cdr3_nt: TGTGCCAGCAGTCATATGGGGGGGGACTACAATGAGCAGTTCTTC
cdr3_aa: CASSHMGGDYNEQFF

clone_size: few
cdr3_length: 15
v_call: TRBV5-1
j_call: TRBJ2-1
d_call: .
cdr3_nt: TGCGCCAGCAGCTTGGGTATCGGGGTTGAGGGTGAGCAGTTCTTC
cdr3_aa: CASSLGIGVEGEQFF

clone_size: .
cdr3_length: 13
v_call: TRBV7-3
j_call: TRBJ2-5
d_call: TRBD2
cdr3_nt: TGTGCCAGCAGCTTGACTAGCGCGGAGACCCAGTACTTC
cdr3_aa: CASSLTSAETQYF

clone_size: .
cdr3_length: 16
v_call: TRBV7-2
j_call: TRBJ2-3
d_call: TRBD1
cdr3_nt: TGTGCCAGCAGCCACCGGTGGACAGGAGACACAGATACGCAGTATTTT
cdr3_aa: CASSHRWTGDTDTQYF

clone_size: .
cdr3_length: 17
v_call: TRBV19
j_call: TRBJ2-1
d_call: TRBD1
cdr3_nt: TGTGCCAGTAGTAAGATCCCCGGACAGGATCGTAGCAATGAGCAGTTCTTC
cdr3_aa: CASSKIPGQDRSNEQFF

clone_size: .
cdr3_length: 13
v_call: TRBV6-5
j_call: TRBJ1-4
d_call: TRBD1
cdr3_nt: TGTGCCAGCAGCGACAGGGTCAATGAAAAACTGTTTTTT
cdr3_aa: CASSDRVNEKLFF

clone_size: .
cdr3_length: 13
v_call: TRBV6-6
j_call: TRBJ1-2
d_call: .
cdr3_nt: TGTGCCAGCAGTTACGACGGGAACTATGGCTACACCTTC
cdr3_aa: CASSYDGNYGYTF

clone_size: once
cdr3_length: 15
v_call: TRBV7-2
j_call: TRBJ2-7
d_call: .
cdr3_nt: TGTGCCAGCAGCTTCCAAGACAGGCGCGTCGACGAGCAGTACTTC
cdr3_aa: CASSFQDRRVDEQYF

clone_size: .
cdr3_length: 13
v_call: TRBV5-6
j_call: TRBJ1-2
d_call: .
cdr3_nt: TGTGCCAGCAGCTTGAACAGGAACTATGGCTACACCTTC
cdr3_aa: CASSLNRNYGYTF

clone_size: .
cdr3_length: 12
v_call: TRBV7-9
j_call: TRBJ2-7
d_call: .
cdr3_nt: TGTTCCAGCAGCTTATGGCCATTAGAGCAGTACTTC
cdr3_aa: CSSSLWPLEQYF

clone_size: .
cdr3_length: 17
v_call: TRBV5-6
j_call: TRBJ2-3
d_call: TRBD2
cdr3_nt: TGTGCCTCGGGGTCCCCTCCTAGCGGGGTATACACAGATACGCAGTATTTT
cdr3_aa: CASGSPPSGVYTDTQYF

clone_size: few
cdr3_length: 17
v_call: TRBV21-1
j_call: TRBJ1-3
d_call: .
cdr3_nt: TGTGCCAGCAGCAAAGGGGAGACAGGATCTGCGTGGAACACCATATATTTT
cdr3_aa: CASSKGETGSAWNTIYF

clone_size: few
cdr3_length: 15
v_call: TRBV5-6
j_call: TRBJ2-7
d_call: TRBD1
cdr3_nt: TGTGCCAGCAGCTCGAAACCGGGACAGGGGTCCGAGCAGTACTTC
cdr3_aa: CASSSKPGQGSEQYF

clone_size: .
cdr3_length: 14
v_call: TRBV5-6
j_call: TRBJ2-5
d_call: .
cdr3_nt: TGTGCCAGCAGCTTTTTCACTTTTCGGGAGACCCAGTACTTC
cdr3_aa: CASSFFTFRETQYF

clone_size: .
cdr3_length: 15
v_call: TRBV11-3
j_call: TRBJ1-4
d_call: .
cdr3_nt: TGTGCCGTCCGGGACTTTATTGCAACTAATGAAAAACTGTTTTTT
cdr3_aa: CAVRDFIATNEKLFF

clone_size: .
cdr3_length: 15
v_call: TRBV6-5
j_call: TRBJ2-3
d_call: TRBD2
cdr3_nt: TGTGTAAGAGGGGGACTAGCGATTTGGACAGATACGCAGTATTTT
cdr3_aa: CVRGGLAIWTDTQYF

clone_size: once
cdr3_length: 17
v_call: TRBV5-1
j_call: TRBJ2-5
d_call: TRBD1
cdr3_nt: TGCGCCAGCAGCTTATCGATAGGACAGGGGGTGGGCCAGACCCAGTACTTC
cdr3_aa: CASSLSIGQGVGQTQYF

clone_size: .
cdr3_length: 15
v_call: TRBV11-3
j_call: TRBJ2-3
d_call: TRBD2
cdr3_nt: TGTGCCAGCAGCTTAGGCGGGGGGGCCGGAGATACGCAGTATTTT
cdr3_aa: CASSLGGGAGDTQYF

clone_size: .
cdr3_length: 14
v_call: TRBV5-1
j_call: TRBJ2-1
d_call: .
cdr3_nt: TGCGCCAGCAGCCCAGCCTCGGGTAGAATAGAGCAGTTCTTC
cdr3_aa: CASSPASGRIEQFF

clone_size: .
cdr3_length: 14
v_call: TRBV7-2
j_call: TRBJ2-7
d_call: .
cdr3_nt: TGTGCCAGCAGCAAAGGGCGGGTCACCTACGAGCAGTACTTC
cdr3_aa: CASSKGRVTYEQYF

clone_size: .
cdr3_length: 15
v_call: TRBV7-3
j_call: TRBJ1-2
d_call: TRBD1
cdr3_nt: TGTGCCAGCAGCCACGGGACAGCGATCCCCTATGGCTACACCTTC
cdr3_aa: CASSHGTAIPYGYTF

clone_size: .
cdr3_length: 13
v_call: TRBV7-2
j_call: TRBJ2-1
d_call: .
cdr3_nt: TGTGCCAGCAGTTTAGCACTACCCAATGAGCAGTTCTTC
cdr3_aa: CASSLALPNEQFF

clone_size: .
cdr3_length: 16
v_call: TRBV10-2
j_call: TRBJ2-5
d_call: TRBD2
cdr3_nt: TGCGCCAGCAGTAGGGAGACTAGCGGGGGCCCAGAGACCCAGTACTTC
cdr3_aa: CASSRETSGGPETQYF

clone_size: .
cdr3_length: 14
v_call: TRBV6-5
j_call: TRBJ2-4
d_call: TRBD2
cdr3_nt: TGTGCCAGCAGACCGGGACTAGCGGTAAACATTCAGTACTTC
cdr3_aa: CASRPGLAVNIQYF

clone_size: .
cdr3_length: 17
v_call: TRBV15
j_call: TRBJ1-4
d_call: TRBD1
cdr3_nt: TGTGCCACCAGCAGAGAGGCACAGGGGGCTCCCCATGAAAAACTGTTTTTT
cdr3_aa: CATSREAQGAPHEKLFF

clone_size: few
cdr3_length: 14
v_call: TRBV4-1
j_call: TRBJ1-1
d_call: TRBD1
cdr3_nt: TGCGCCAGCGGAGCAGGGGGCGTAAAGACTGAAGCTTTCTTT
cdr3_aa: CASGAGGVKTEAFF

clone_size: .
cdr3_length: 14
v_call: TRBV5-1
j_call: TRBJ1-1
d_call: .
cdr3_nt: TGCGCCAGCAGCTTGGTGGGGGCGGTCACTGAAGCTTTCTTT
cdr3_aa: CASSLVGAVTEAFF

clone_size: .
cdr3_length: 14
v_call: TRBV4-1
j_call: TRBJ1-2
d_call: TRBD1
cdr3_nt: TGCGCCAGCAGCAAGCAGGGGGCTCTAGAAGGCTACACCTTC
cdr3_aa: CASSKQGALEGYTF

clone_size: few
cdr3_length: 13
v_call: TRBV5-4
j_call: TRBJ1-1
d_call: .
cdr3_nt: TGTGCCAGCAGCTTCGGGGGGGAGACTGAAGCTTTCTTT
cdr3_aa: CASSFGGETEAFF

clone_size: .
cdr3_length: 15
v_call: TRBV11-2
j_call: TRBJ1-2
d_call: TRBD1
cdr3_nt: TGTGCCAGCAGCTTAGAGGGACAGGGGGTCGGTGGCTACACCTTC
cdr3_aa: CASSLEGQGVGGYTF